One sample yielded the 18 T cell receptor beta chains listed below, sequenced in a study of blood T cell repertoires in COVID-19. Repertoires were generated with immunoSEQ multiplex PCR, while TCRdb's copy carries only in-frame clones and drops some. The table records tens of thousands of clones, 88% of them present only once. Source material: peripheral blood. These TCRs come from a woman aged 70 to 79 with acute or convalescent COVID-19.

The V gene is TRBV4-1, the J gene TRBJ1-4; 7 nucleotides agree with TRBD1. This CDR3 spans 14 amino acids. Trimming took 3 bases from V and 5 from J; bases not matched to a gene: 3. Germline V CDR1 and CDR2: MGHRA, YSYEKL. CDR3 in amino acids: CASSQGQLNEKLFF. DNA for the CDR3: TGCGCCAGCAGCCAGGGACAGCTGAATGAAAAACTGTTTTTT.

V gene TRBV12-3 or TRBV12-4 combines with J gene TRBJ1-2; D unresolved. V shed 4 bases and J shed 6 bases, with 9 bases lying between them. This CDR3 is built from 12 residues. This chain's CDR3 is CASSSRLNGYTF. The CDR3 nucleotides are TGTGCCAGCAGTTCGCGTCTTAATGGCTACACCTTC.

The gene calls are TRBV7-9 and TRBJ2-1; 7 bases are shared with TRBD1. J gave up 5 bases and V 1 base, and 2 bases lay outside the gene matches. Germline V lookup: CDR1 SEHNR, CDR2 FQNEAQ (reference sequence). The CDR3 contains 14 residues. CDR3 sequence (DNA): TGTGCCAGCAGCTTAGGGCAGGGGGACAATGAGCAGTTCTTC. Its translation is CASSLGQGDNEQFF. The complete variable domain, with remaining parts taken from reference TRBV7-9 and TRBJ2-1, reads DTGVSQNPRHKITKRGQNVTFRCDPISEHNRLYWYRQTLGQGPEFLTYFQNEAQLEKSRLLSDRFSAERPKGSFSTLEIQRTEQGDSAMYLCASSLGQGDNEQFFGPGTRLTVL.

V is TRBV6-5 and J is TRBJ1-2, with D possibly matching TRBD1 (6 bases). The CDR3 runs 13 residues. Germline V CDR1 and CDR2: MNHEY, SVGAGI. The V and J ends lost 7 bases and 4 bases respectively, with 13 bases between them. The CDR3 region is CASTPTRGYGYTF. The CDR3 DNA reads TGTGCCAGCACCCCAACCAGGGGCTATGGCTACACCTTC.

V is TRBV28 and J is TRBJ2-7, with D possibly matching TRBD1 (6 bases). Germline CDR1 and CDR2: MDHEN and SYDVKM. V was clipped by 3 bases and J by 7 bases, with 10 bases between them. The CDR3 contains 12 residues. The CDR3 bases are TGTGCCAGCAGTTTTGGGGGCTGGGAGCAGTACTTC. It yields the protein CASSFGGWEQYF.

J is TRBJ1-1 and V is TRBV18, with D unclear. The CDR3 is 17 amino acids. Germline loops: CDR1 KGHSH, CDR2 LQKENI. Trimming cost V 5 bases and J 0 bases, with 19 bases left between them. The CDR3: CASSWAPFGPMNTEAFF. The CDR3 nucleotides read TGTGCCAGCTCATGGGCCCCCTTCGGCCCCATGAACACTGAAGCTTTCTTT.

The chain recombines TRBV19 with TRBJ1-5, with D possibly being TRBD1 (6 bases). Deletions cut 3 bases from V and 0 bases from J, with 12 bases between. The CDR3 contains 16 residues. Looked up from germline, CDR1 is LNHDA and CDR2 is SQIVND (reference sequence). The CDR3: CASSMTGTLSNQPQHF. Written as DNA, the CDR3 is TGTGCCAGTAGTATGACCGGGACACTTAGCAATCAGCCCCAGCATTTT.

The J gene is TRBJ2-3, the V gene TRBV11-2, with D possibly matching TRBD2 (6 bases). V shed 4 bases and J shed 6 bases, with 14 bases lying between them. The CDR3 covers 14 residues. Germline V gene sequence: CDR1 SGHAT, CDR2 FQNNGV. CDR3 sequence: CASSSGGPADTQYF. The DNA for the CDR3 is TGTGCCAGCAGCTCTGGAGGGCCCGCGGATACGCAGTATTTT. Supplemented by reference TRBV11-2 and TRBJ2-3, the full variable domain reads EAGVAQSPRYKIIEKRQSVAFWCNPISGHATLYWYQQILGQGPKLLIQFQNNGVVDDSQLPKDRFSAERLKGVDSTLKIQPAKLEDSAVYLCASSSGGPADTQYFGPGTRLTVL.

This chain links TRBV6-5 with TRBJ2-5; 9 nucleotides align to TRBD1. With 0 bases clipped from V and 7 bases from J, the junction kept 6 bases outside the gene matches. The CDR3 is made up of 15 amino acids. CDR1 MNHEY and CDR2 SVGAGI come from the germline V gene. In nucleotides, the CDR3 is TGTGCCAGCAGTTACTCACAGGGGGCCTGGATGACCCAGTACTTC. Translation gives CASSYSQGAWMTQYF.

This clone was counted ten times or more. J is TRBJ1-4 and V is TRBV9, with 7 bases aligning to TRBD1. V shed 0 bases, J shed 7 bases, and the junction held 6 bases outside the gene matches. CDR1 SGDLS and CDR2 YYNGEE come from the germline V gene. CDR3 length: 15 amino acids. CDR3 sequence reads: CASSVGQGESEKLFF. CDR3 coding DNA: TGTGCCAGCAGCGTAGGTCAGGGGGAAAGTGAAAAACTGTTTTTT.

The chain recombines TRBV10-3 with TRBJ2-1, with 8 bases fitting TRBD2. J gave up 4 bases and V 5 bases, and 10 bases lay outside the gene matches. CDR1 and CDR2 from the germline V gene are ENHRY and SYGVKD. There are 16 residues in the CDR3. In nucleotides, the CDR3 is TGTGCCATCAGTTCCTCTAGCGGGTTAACTTACAATGAGCAGTTCTTC. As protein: CAISSSSGLTYNEQFF.

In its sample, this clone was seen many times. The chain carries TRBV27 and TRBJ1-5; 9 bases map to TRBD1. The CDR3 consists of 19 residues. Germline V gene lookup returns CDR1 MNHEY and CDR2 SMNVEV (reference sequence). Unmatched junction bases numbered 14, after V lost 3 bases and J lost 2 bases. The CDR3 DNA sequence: TGTGCCAGCAGTTTCCTCGGGACAGGGATAGCCTTGGGCAATCAGCCCCAGCATTTT. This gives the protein CASSFLGTGIALGNQPQHF.

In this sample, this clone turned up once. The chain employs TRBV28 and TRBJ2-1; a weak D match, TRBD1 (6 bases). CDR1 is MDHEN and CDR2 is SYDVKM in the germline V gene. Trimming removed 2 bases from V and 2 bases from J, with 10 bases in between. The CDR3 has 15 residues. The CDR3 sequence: CASSLRDTAYNEQFF. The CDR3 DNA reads TGTGCCAGCAGTTTAAGGGACACCGCCTACAATGAGCAGTTCTTC.

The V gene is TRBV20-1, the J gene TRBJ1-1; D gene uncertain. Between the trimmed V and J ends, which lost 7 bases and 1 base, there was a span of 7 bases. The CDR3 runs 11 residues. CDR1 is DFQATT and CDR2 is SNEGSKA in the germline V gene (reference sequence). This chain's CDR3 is CSGYTNTEAFF. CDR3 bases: TGCAGTGGGTACACGAACACTGAAGCTTTCTTT.

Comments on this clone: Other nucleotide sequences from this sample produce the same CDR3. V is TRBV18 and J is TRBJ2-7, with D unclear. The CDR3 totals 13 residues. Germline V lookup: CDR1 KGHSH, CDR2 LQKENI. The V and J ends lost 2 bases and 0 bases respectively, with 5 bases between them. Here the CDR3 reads CASSPGASYEQYF. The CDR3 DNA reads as TGTGCCAGCTCACCAGGAGCCTCCTACGAGCAGTACTTC.

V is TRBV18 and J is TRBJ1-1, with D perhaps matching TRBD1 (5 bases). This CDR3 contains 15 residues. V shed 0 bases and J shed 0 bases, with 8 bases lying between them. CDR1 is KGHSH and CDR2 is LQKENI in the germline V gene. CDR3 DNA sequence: TGTGCCAGCTCACCACCTGGGGCTATGAACACTGAAGCTTTCTTT. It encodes CASSPPGAMNTEAFF.

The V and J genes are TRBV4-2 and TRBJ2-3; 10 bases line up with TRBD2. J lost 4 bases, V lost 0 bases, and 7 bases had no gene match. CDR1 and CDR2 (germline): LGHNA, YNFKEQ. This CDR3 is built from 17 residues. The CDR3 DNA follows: TGTGCCAGCAGCCAAGATGTCACTAGCGGGGCAGCAGATACGCAGTATTTT. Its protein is CASSQDVTSGAADTQYF.

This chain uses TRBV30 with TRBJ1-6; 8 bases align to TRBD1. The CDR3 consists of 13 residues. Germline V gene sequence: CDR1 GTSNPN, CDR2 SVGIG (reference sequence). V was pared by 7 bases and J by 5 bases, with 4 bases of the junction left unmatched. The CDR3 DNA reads TGTGCCTCACAGGGGGGGAATAATTCACCCCTCCACTTT. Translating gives CASQGGNNSPLHF. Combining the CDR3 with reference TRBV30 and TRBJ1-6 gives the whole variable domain SQTIHQWPATLVQPVGSPLSLECTVEGTSNPNLYWYRQAAGRGLQLLFYSVGIGQISSEVPQNLSASRPQDRQFILSSKKLLLSDSGFYLCASQGGNNSPLHFGNGTRLTVT.